This TCR beta chain was identified during a study of T cells in Graves' hyperthyroidism and ophthalmopathy. Study-wide points: Blood samples included most of the expanded thyroid clonotypes exceeding 0.001.

The source material, RNA transcripts, was used to amplify TCR beta CDR3 regions. Initially, a first-round RT-PCR of the TCR CDR3 employed the HTBI primer set. TCRdb used MiXCR to reprocess the multiplex PCR reads, holding one entry per CDR3 protein. Of roughly 640,000 distinct CDR3 sequences listed, roughly 16% are singletons. Pregnant or lactating patients were excluded, as were those with uncontrolled infection or other autoimmune disease. The table lists this clonotype with many counts. Antigen specificity is unknown. Trimming removed 3 bases from V and 2 bases from J; junction bases left unmatched: 8. The CDR3 covers 15 residues. Germline V CDR1 and CDR2: SQVTM, ANQGSEA.

The sequenced sample was blood. The chain joins TRBV29-1 to TRBJ1-2; 8 bases are a match to TRBD1. The sequence was collected from a woman aged 40-49 years with Graves' ophthalmopathy. The CDR3 DNA is TGCAGCGTTGAGGGGACGGGACAGGACAACTATGGCTACACCTTC. Encoded protein: CSVEGTGQDNYGYTF.